The subject of this entry is one TCR beta chain. Its target is not known. These data belong to a study of radiation and T cells in renal cell carcinoma. Study-wide results and limits: Only small tumor regions of around 1 g were sampled. Dominant CDR3 motifs occupied more repertoire in irradiated than control tumors.

Only in-frame clones appear in the TCRdb table, and some are missing; sequencing was by immunoSEQ multiplex PCR. The table includes around 12,000 clones, less than 75% detected once. Treatment: treatment-naive control, cytoreductive nephrectomy. Controls were unirradiated tumors from treatment-naive cytoreductive nephrectomy patients. The tumor was a clear cell renal cell carcinoma. The CDR3 consists of 16 residues. Germline CDR1 and CDR2: LNHDA and SQIVND (reference sequence). V was pared by 1 base and J by 4 bases, with 1 base of the junction left unmatched. Specimen: tumor tissue, collected from a patient whose treatment was nephrectomy without radiotherapy. The clonotype comes from a woman of 80 years or more with renal cell carcinoma. The chain couples TRBV19 to TRBJ2-1, with TRBD2 matching over 13 bases. The CDR3 loop is CASSIAGLAGYNEQFF. The CDR3 nucleotides are TGTGCCAGTAGTATAGCGGGACTAGCGGGATACAATGAGCAGTTCTTC.